This TCR beta chain was sequenced for a study of blood T cell repertoires in COVID-19. The table came from immunoSEQ multiplex PCR; TCRdb's copy has only in-frame clones and leaves some out. Among 80,000 to 95,000 clones, about four fifths were seen once, and the ten largest hold approximately 10%. V gave up 1 base and J gave up 7 bases; unmatched junction bases: 12. This CDR3 spans 16 amino acids. From germline, CDR1 is KGHSH and CDR2 LQKENI. This TCR was recovered from a woman older than 75 with acute or convalescent COVID-19. The sample was peripheral blood. The V and J genes are TRBV18 and TRBJ2-7; 8 positions match TRBD1. CDR3 sequence (DNA): TGTGCCAGCTCACCACGCGCAGGGGGCGATTCGAAAGAGCAGTACTTC. Its translation: CASSPRAGGDSKEQYF.